One sample yielded the 6 T cell receptor beta chains listed below, sequenced in a study of tumor-infiltrating lymphocytes in primary liver carcinoma. Synthesis of TCR beta cDNA was carried out from 500 ng total RNA with a constant-region primer. Researchers made the TCR beta libraries by running three nested multiplex PCR rounds with slightly modified ARM-PCR. The first two PCR rounds, approximately 10 cycles each, used TRBV1-TRBV30 forward primers and a C-beta reverse primer. TCRdb itself ran the multiplex PCR reads through MiXCR, one entry per CDR3 protein. The sample has just over 300,000 distinct CDR3 sequences, about 50% seen once; the top ten hold approximately 17%. In addition to blood RNA drawn from unsorted whole blood, germline DNA was extracted. Sequencing was carried out using peripheral blood. All receptors come from a woman in her twenties or thirties with primary liver carcinoma and hepatitis B virus infection.

The chain employs TRBV6-5 and TRBJ1-5; D may be TRBD1 (5 bases). The germline V gene has CDR1 MNHEY and CDR2 SVGAGI. CDR3 length: 15 residues. Trimming pared 6 bases from V and 6 bases from J, leaving 18 bases between. The CDR3 nucleotides read TGTGCCAGCAGAAAAGAAGAGGGGTCGGGTCAGCCCCAGCATTTT. The encoded protein is CASRKEEGSGQPQHF.

A remark on this clonotype: The junction and the germline gene differ at one end; a read error may be behind it. The V and J genes are TRBV7-8 and TRBJ2-2; D gene uncertain. This CDR3 region has 16 residues. Germline V lookup: CDR1 SGHVS, CDR2 FQNEAQ. The CDR3 reads CASTPYQTKNTVELFF. In DNA, the CDR3 is TGTGCCAGCACCCCCTATCAGACCAAGAACACCGTGGAGCTGTTTTTT.

The V call is TRBV6-6, the J call TRBJ2-5; TRBD1 agrees at 7 bases. Germline V gene sequence: CDR1 MNHNY, CDR2 SVGAGI (reference sequence). The CDR3 covers 17 residues. V lost 11 bases and J lost 5; bases outside the gene matches: 23. CDR3 sequence: CAGNSGVGKTGMETQYF. CDR3 sequence (DNA): TGTGCCGGCAACTCCGGGGTGGGAAAGACAGGGATGGAGACCCAGTACTTC.

This clonotype showed up just a few times. The V and J genes are TRBV6-5 and TRBJ1-3, with D possibly being TRBD1 (5 bases). Germline-derived CDR1 and CDR2 are MNHEY and SVGAGI. V was pared by 0 bases and J by 2 bases, with 8 bases between. The CDR3 is made up of 15 amino acids. The DNA of the CDR3 is TGTGCCAGCAGTTACTCGTCGGGGGCTGGAAACACCATATATTTT. As protein: CASSYSSGAGNTIYF.

This clonotype was seen more than once but under ten times. This rearrangement joins TRBV7-8 to TRBJ1-2; 9 bases match TRBD1. Germline CDR1 is SGHVS and CDR2 is FQNEAQ. The CDR3 is made up of 16 amino acids. V lost 3 bases to trimming and J lost 4 bases; unmatched junction nucleotides: 9. The CDR3 coding sequence is TGTGCCAGCAGCTTGAGTCCCGGGACAGGGTCCTATGGCTACACCTTC. This translates into CASSLSPGTGSYGYTF. Based on the CDR3 plus reference TRBV7-8 and TRBJ1-2, the full variable domain is GAGVSQSPRYKVAKRGQDVALRCDPISGHVSLFWYQQALGQGPEFLTYFQNEAQLDKSGLPSDRFFAERPEGSVSTLKIQRTQQEDSAVYLCASSLSPGTGSYGYTFGSGTRLTVV.

This clonotype appeared many times. The CDR3 sequence: CASSTQSTDTQYF. DNA for the CDR3: TGCGCCAGCAGCACCCAGAGCACAGATACGCAGTATTTT. The V gene is TRBV4-3, the J gene TRBJ2-3; D gene uncertain. V gave up 5 bases and J gave up 0 bases, with 6 bases separating them. Germline V CDR1 and CDR2: LGHNA, YSLEER. CDR3 length: 13 residues.